This T cell receptor (beta chain) appears in the sequencing data of a study of T cell responses to AZD1222 COVID-19 vaccine. The table came from immunoSEQ multiplex PCR; TCRdb's copy has only in-frame clones and leaves some out. Of 80,000 to 100,000 clones listed, over 75% are singletons. About this clone itself: Its antigen is unknown.

This CDR3 spans 14 amino acids. V was cut by 4 bases and J by 2 bases, with 12 bases left in between. The V gene's germline CDR1 is SGHKS and CDR2 YYEKEE (reference sequence). General study findings and limits: The sample set comprised mostly white British donors with more females, and clonal diversity was possibly underestimated. Spike-specific TCR breadth and depth both grew after two AZD1222 doses.

The sequences come from peripheral blood, collected 28 days after the second AZD1222 dose. The chain links TRBV5-5 to TRBJ1-1, with TRBD1 as a possible D gene (5 bases). The receptor comes from an adult who received the AZD1222 COVID-19 vaccine. CDR3 nucleotides: TGTGCCAGCAGCACCCCCGGGGCCAACACTGAAGCTTTCTTT. Protein sequence: CASSTPGANTEAFF.